These T cell receptor beta chains were read from a single sample in a study of human T cells and chemical hapten exposure. One entry per CDR3 protein results from TCRdb running MiXCR on the 5' RACE reads. The table lists tens of thousands of distinct CDR3 sequences, 6% to 8.5% of them singletons. These receptors all stem from a male donor in good health. Both conserved end residues are part of each CDR3. The D gene is left open where the match is weak. Clone size is not always given. Where it is, it says once, few, many or a class for expanded clones.

D gene	V gene	J gene	clone size	CDR3 DNA	CDR3 protein
TRBD2	TRBV5-6	TRBJ2-3	many	TGTGCCAGCAGCTTGGAATTAGCGGGGACTAGCACAGATACGCAGTATTTT	CASSLELAGTSTDTQYF
TRBD1	TRBV13	TRBJ2-5	few	TGTGCCAGCAGCTTGGGACAGTCACGAGAGACCCAGTACTTC	CASSLGQSRETQYF
TRBD1	TRBV9	TRBJ1-2	many	TGTGCCAGCAGCCCGACAGGGGCGGACTATGGCTACACCTTC	CASSPTGADYGYTF
-	TRBV3-1	TRBJ2-3	-	TGTGCCAGCAGCCAAGTGGCTTTGGATACGCAGTATTTT	CASSQVALDTQYF
TRBD2	TRBV20-1	TRBJ2-1	few	TGCAGTGCTGCATCTAGCGGGAGGACGGTTGGTGAGCAGTTCTTC	CSAASSGRTVGEQFF
TRBD2	TRBV14	TRBJ2-1	many	TGTGCCAGCAGCCTTCGACTAGCCCCCTACAATGAGCAGTTCTTC	CASSLRLAPYNEQFF
-	TRBV7-4	TRBJ2-7	-	TGTGCCAGCAGCCACTCAGCTCCCGGACACAACTACGAGCAGTACTTC	CASSHSAPGHNYEQYF
TRBD1	TRBV9	TRBJ2-7	-	TGTGCCAGCAGCGTAGTCGGGACAGGGGGCTTCAACGAGCAGTACTTC	CASSVVGTGGFNEQYF
TRBD2	TRBV6-1	TRBJ2-1	many	TGTGCCAGCAGTGTGGAGGGAGGGTCCTACAATGAGCAGTTCTTC	CASSVEGGSYNEQFF
TRBD2	TRBV18	TRBJ2-4	few	TGTGCCAGCTCACGATTTGCGGGAGACGAGGACATTCAGTACTTC	CASSRFAGDEDIQYF
TRBD2	TRBV29-1	TRBJ2-4	few	TGCAGCGTTGTGGGGCTAGCGGGAGCGGGCGAAAACATTCAGTACTTC	CSVVGLAGAGENIQYF
TRBD2	TRBV29-1	TRBJ2-1	-	TGCAGCGTGGGACTAGCCCACAATGAGCAGTTCTTC	CSVGLAHNEQFF
-	TRBV2	TRBJ2-7	many	TGTGCCAGCACTGACGCCGACGAGCAGTACTTC	CASTDADEQYF
-	TRBV20-1	TRBJ1-2	many	TGCAGTGCTAGTGGAGTGGGGCAGGGACCATATGGCTACACCTTC	CSASGVGQGPYGYTF
-	TRBV7-2	TRBJ2-7	few	TGTGCCAGCAGCTTAACCCCTCCAGGGGCCAACACCTACGAGCAGTACTTC	CASSLTPPGANTYEQYF
-	TRBV5-1	TRBJ2-5	many	TGCGCCAGCAGCTTGGTCAGCCAAGAGACCCAGTACTTC	CASSLVSQETQYF
TRBD2	TRBV18	TRBJ2-7	-	TGTGCCAGCTCACCACCCTCAGCGGGGGCCGCCTACGAGCAGTACTTC	CASSPPSAGAAYEQYF
-	TRBV6-5	TRBJ1-5	many	TGTGCCAGCAGTAGTTATAGCAATCAGCCCCAGCATTTT	CASSSYSNQPQHF
TRBD2	TRBV12-3/TRBV12-4	TRBJ2-3	-	TGTGCCAGCAGCCTAAGGCTAGCGGGGGAGCGCACAGATACGCAGTATTTT	CASSLRLAGERTDTQYF
-	TRBV4-1	TRBJ1-1	few	TGCGCCAGCAGCCAAGATCCAGGGACGAACACTGAAGCTTTCTTT	CASSQDPGTNTEAFF
-	TRBV5-1	TRBJ1-1	few	TGCGCCAGCAGCTTGGTTGTAGGGGTGGACACTGAAGCTTTCTTT	CASSLVVGVDTEAFF
TRBD2	TRBV7-9	TRBJ2-7	few	TGTGCCAGCAGACAAGACGGGGGGTACGAGCAGTACTTC	CASRQDGGYEQYF
-	TRBV4-1	TRBJ2-1	many	TGCGCCAGCAGCCAAGAACAGGGGGGGTACAATGAGCAGTTCTTC	CASSQEQGGYNEQFF
TRBD1	TRBV9	TRBJ1-4	-	TGTGCCAGCAGCGAAGGACAGGGGCGGGGGACTAATGAAAAACTGTTTTTT	CASSEGQGRGTNEKLFF
-	TRBV7-9	TRBJ1-2	many	TGTGCCAGCAGCTTAGCGCAGGGAGCCTATGGCTACACCTTC	CASSLAQGAYGYTF
-	TRBV29-1	TRBJ2-1	few	TGCAGCGTTGATTACTCTGGGAATGAGCAGTTCTTC	CSVDYSGNEQFF
TRBD1	TRBV6-6	TRBJ1-1	many	TGTGCCAGCAGTCCCTCTGGACAGGGCATTATGAACACTGAAGCTTTCTTT	CASSPSGQGIMNTEAFF
TRBD2	TRBV7-2	TRBJ2-5	few	TGTGCCAGCAGCTTAGCGGGACTAGCGGGGAGGGAGACCCAGTACTTC	CASSLAGLAGRETQYF
-	TRBV20-1	TRBJ1-4	-	TGCAGTGCTAGAGATGAGGAGGGCCGTGAAAAACTGTTTTTT	CSARDEEGREKLFF
-	TRBV29-1	TRBJ2-3	many	TGCAGCGTTGATCATTCCCTAGCGCCTGAAGGTAGACTAGATACGCAGTATTTT	CSVDHSLAPEGRLDTQYF
-	TRBV7-9	TRBJ1-4	-	TGTGCCAGCAGCGGGGGCCTGGGTGAAAAACTGTTTTTT	CASSGGLGEKLFF
TRBD2	TRBV27	TRBJ2-1	few	TGTGCCAGCAGTTTATCCGGGACTACATTTAGCCATGAGCAGTTCTTC	CASSLSGTTFSHEQFF
-	TRBV7-2	TRBJ2-5	-	TGTGCCAGCAGCTTAGAAGGCAGGGCTCAAGAGACCCAGTACTTC	CASSLEGRAQETQYF
-	TRBV6-2/TRBV6-3	TRBJ2-3	many	TGTGCCAGCAGGACCCAATCTCGCACAGATACGCAGTATTTT	CASRTQSRTDTQYF
TRBD2	TRBV27	TRBJ2-3	many	TGTGCCAGCAGTCTAGGACTAGCGGCTAGCACAGATACGCAGTATTTT	CASSLGLAASTDTQYF
-	TRBV3-1	TRBJ1-4	-	TGTGCCAGCAGCCAAGAAGGGGCAACTAATGAAAAACTGTTTTTT	CASSQEGATNEKLFF
-	TRBV6-2/TRBV6-3	TRBJ2-4	many	TGTGCCAGCAGTTACAGGGAGATGGACATTCAGTACTTC	CASSYREMDIQYF
-	TRBV6-6	TRBJ1-1	-	TGTGCCAGCAGCCGCCTCCTGTCGAACACTGAAGCTTTCTTT	CASSRLLSNTEAFF
TRBD2	TRBV12-3/TRBV12-4	TRBJ2-1	-	TGTGCCAGCAGCGGGGGACTAGCGGGAGTTTTTGAGCAGTTCTTC	CASSGGLAGVFEQFF
-	TRBV10-3	TRBJ1-2	-	TGTGCCATCAATTCAGGGGCCTATGGCTACACCTTC	CAINSGAYGYTF
TRBD1	TRBV19	TRBJ2-7	-	TGTGCCAGTAGTGGGAGGACAGGGTCGTTCCACGAGCAGTACTTC	CASSGRTGSFHEQYF
-	TRBV6-6	TRBJ1-5	-	TGTGCCAGCAGTTACCGCCGTGTAGCTGGGAATCAGCCCCAGCATTTT	CASSYRRVAGNQPQHF
TRBD1	TRBV5-4	TRBJ2-5	few	TGTGCCAGCAGCTCGGGACAGGGGAGGGAGACCCAGTACTTC	CASSSGQGRETQYF
-	TRBV7-2	TRBJ2-5	many	TGTGCCAGCAGCTTTCAGGGAAGCGGAGAGACCCAGTACTTC	CASSFQGSGETQYF
-	TRBV29-1	TRBJ2-5	-	TGCAGCGTTGAATGGCAGCAAGAGACCCAGTACTTC	CSVEWQQETQYF
-	TRBV20-1	TRBJ1-3	many	TGCAGTGCTCGGCTGGAAGGGTTAGGATCTGGAAACACCATATATTTT	CSARLEGLGSGNTIYF
-	TRBV12-3/TRBV12-4	TRBJ1-4	few	TGTGCCAGCAGGGGGGACGGGGCGAATGAAAAACTGTTTTTT	CASRGDGANEKLFF
TRBD1	TRBV7-6	TRBJ1-4	many	TGTGCCAGCAGCTTAGTCCAGGGGGATGAAAAACTGTTTTTT	CASSLVQGDEKLFF
-	TRBV11-2	TRBJ2-1	many	TGTGCCAGCAGCTTAGGAACTCAGAGTTCGGGACGGACCCGACGAAGCTCCTACAATGAGCAGTTCTTC	CASSLGTQSSGRTRRSSYNEQFF
-	TRBV20-1	TRBJ1-6	many	TGCAGTGCTAGAGATAATCTGGGTATCTCCTATAATTCACCCCTCCACTTT	CSARDNLGISYNSPLHF
-	TRBV3-1	TRBJ2-1	many	TGCGCCAGCAGCCAAGAATCTTCTGGCTACAATGAGCAGTTCTTC	CASSQESSGYNEQFF
-	TRBV20-1	TRBJ1-5	few	TGCAGTATTGCAGGGGCACGCAATCAGCCCCAGCATTTT	CSIAGARNQPQHF